This TCR beta chain was found in a study of cytomegalovirus exposure and HLA in healthy donors. The repertoire was sequenced with immunoSEQ multiplex PCR; TCRdb's copy has only in-frame clones and lacks some. The sample has approximately 220,000 clones, over 70% seen once. Comment on this clone: Its antigen remains unidentified.

Notes on the study in general: It was reported that the classifier diagnosed cytomegalovirus status with high specificity and sensitivity in both the original and validation cohorts.

This CDR3 is built from 14 residues. CDR1 is MNHNS and CDR2 is SASEGT in the germline V gene. The germline V and J ends were trimmed by 6 bases and 4 bases, with 12 bases remaining between them. This chain links TRBV6-1 with TRBJ2-2; D might be TRBD1 (6 bases). Sequences were obtained from PBMCs. The TCR originated in a woman under 40 in good health and CMV-seropositive. CDR3 nucleotides: TGTGCCAGCAGAAACAGGGTTCTCACCGGGGAGCTGTTTTTT. This sequence encodes CASRNRVLTGELFF.